Sequencing of this T cell receptor (beta chain) was carried out in a study of blood T cell repertoires in COVID-19. In the study overall: The cDNA or gDNA used as material had been derived from T cells, B-cell-depleted T cells, or PBMCs.

The CDR3 totals 14 residues. Germline V lookup: CDR1 SQVTM, CDR2 ANQGSEA. The V segment lost 7 bases and the J segment 8 bases; nucleotides outside the gene matches: 11. TCRdb's table, derived via immunoSEQ multiplex PCR, lists solely in-frame clones and lacks some. The sample shows 90,000 to 130,000 clones, roughly 91% of them seen only once. This chain joins TRBV29-1 and TRBJ2-3; TRBD2 matches at 11 bases. This receptor was obtained from a woman in her forties or fifties with acute or convalescent COVID-19. Sequenced sample: peripheral blood. CDR3 amino acids: CSAGTSGASLTQYF. In DNA form, the CDR3 reads TGCAGCGCTGGGACTAGCGGAGCATCCCTTACGCAGTATTTT.